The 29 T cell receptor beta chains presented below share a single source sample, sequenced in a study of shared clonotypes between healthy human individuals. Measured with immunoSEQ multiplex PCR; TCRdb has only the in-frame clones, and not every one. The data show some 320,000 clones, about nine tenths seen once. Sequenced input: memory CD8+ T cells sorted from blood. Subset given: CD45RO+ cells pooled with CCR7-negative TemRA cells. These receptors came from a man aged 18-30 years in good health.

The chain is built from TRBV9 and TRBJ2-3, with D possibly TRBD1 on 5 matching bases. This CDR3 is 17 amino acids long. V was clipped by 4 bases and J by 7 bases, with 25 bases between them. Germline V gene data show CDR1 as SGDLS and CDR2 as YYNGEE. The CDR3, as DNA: TGTGCCAGCAGCCCAAGCCCCGGAGTTAGGGGCAAATATACGCAGTATTTT. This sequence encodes CASSPSPGVRGKYTQYF. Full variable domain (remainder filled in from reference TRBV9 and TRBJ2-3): DSGVTQTPKHLITATGQRVTLRCSPRSGDLSVYWYQQSLDQGLQFLIQYYNGEERAKGNILERFSAQQFPDLHSELNLSSLELGDSALYFCASSPSPGVRGKYTQYFGPGTRLTVL.

The CDR3 DNA is TGTGCCAGCAGCTTGACGTTCTACGAGCAGTACTTC. Amino acids: CASSLTFYEQYF. V and J are TRBV14 and TRBJ2-7; D is ambiguous. The V end lost 5 bases, the J end lost 3 bases, and 8 bases lay between the germline ends. The CDR3 sequence is 12 residues long. The germline V gene encodes CDR1 SGHDN and CDR2 FVKESK.

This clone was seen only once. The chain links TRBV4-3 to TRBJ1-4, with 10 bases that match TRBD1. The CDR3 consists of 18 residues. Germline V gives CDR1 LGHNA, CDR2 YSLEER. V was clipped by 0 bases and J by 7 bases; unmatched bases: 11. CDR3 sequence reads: CASSQDRVLGTGVEKLFF. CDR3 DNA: TGCGCCAGCAGCCAAGATCGGGTATTGGGGACAGGGGTTGAAAAACTGTTTTTT.

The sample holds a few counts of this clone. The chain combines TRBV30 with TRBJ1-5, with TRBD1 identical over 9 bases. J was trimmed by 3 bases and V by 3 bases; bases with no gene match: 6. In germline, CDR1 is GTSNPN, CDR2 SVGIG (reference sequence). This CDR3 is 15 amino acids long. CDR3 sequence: CAWSVLQGANQPQHF. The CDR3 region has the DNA TGTGCCTGGAGCGTCCTACAGGGGGCCAATCAGCCCCAGCATTTT.

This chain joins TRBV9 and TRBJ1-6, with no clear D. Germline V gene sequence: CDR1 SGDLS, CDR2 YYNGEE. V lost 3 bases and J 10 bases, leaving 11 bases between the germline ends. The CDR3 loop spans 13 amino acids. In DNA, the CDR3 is TGTGCCAGCAGCGGCCCCTCTGCCTCACCCCTCCACTTT. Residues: CASSGPSASPLHF.

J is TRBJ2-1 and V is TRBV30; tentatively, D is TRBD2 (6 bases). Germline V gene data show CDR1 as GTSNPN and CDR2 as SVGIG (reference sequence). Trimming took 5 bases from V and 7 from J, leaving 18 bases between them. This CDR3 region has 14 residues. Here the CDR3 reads CAWGREYGLNEQFF. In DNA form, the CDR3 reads TGTGCCTGGGGCCGGGAGTATGGCTTAAATGAGCAGTTCTTC.

The CDR3 sequence: CASSYSNGLNSYEQYF. CDR3 coding DNA: TGTGCCAGCAGTTACTCGAACGGGCTCAACTCCTACGAGCAGTACTTC. The chain has TRBV6-5 and TRBJ2-7; no definite D call. Germline-derived CDR1 and CDR2 are MNHEY and SVGAGI. The V and J ends lost 0 bases and 0 bases respectively, with 12 bases between them. CDR3 length: 16 residues.

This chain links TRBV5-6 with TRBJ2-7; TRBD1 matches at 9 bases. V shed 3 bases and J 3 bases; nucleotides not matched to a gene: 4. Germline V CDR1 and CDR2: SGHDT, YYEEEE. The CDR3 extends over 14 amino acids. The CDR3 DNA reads TGTGCCAGCAGCTACGGGACAGGGAGCTACGAGCAGTACTTC. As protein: CASSYGTGSYEQYF.

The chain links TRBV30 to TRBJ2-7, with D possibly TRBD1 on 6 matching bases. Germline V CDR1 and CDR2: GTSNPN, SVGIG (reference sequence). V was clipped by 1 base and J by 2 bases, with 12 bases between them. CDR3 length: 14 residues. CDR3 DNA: TGTGCCTGGAGTGATTTGAGACAGGCCTACGAGCAGTACTTC. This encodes CAWSDLRQAYEQYF. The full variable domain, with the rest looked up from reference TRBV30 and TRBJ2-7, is SQTIHQWPATLVQPVGSPLSLECTVEGTSNPNLYWYRQAAGRGLQLLFYSVGIGQISSEVPQNLSASRPQDRQFILSSKKLLLSDSGFYLCAWSDLRQAYEQYFGPGTRLTVT.

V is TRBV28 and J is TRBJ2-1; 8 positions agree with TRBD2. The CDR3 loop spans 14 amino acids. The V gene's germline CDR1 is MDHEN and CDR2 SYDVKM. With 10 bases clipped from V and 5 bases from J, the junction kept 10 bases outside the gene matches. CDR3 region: CAIETGGADNEQFF. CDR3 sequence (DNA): TGTGCCATTGAAACCGGGGGGGCTGACAATGAGCAGTTCTTC.

The CDR3 DNA reads TGTGCCAGCAGTTACTCGGGGGGTGACACTGAAGCTTTCTTT. Its protein is CASSYSGGDTEAFF. The chain joins TRBV6-6 to TRBJ1-1; a possible D gene is TRBD1 (5 bases). Germline lookup yields CDR1 MNHNY and CDR2 SVGAGI (reference sequence). V lost 0 bases, J lost 3 bases, and 8 bases lay in between. This CDR3 has 14 amino acids.

This CDR3 reads CASSPVDRTDYGYTF. In DNA, the CDR3 is TGTGCCAGCAGCCCCGTAGACAGAACCGACTATGGCTACACCTTC. V usage is TRBV7-2 and J usage is TRBJ1-2, with a tentative D call TRBD1 (5 bases). V lost 5 bases and J 3 bases, leaving 16 bases between the germline ends. Germline V gives CDR1 SGHTA, CDR2 FQGNSA. The CDR3 loop spans 15 amino acids.

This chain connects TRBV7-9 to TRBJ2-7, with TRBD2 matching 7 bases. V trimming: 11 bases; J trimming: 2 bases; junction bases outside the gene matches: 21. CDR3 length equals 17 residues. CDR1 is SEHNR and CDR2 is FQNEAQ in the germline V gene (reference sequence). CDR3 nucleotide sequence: TGTGCCGGACGTCTGTGGGAGGGCGGGAAATTCGCCTACGAGCAGTACTTC. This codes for CAGRLWEGGKFAYEQYF.

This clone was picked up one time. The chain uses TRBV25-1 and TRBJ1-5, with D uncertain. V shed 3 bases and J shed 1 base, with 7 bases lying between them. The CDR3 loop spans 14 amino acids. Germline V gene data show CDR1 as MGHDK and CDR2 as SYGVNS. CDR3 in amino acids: CASSEEDSNQPQHF. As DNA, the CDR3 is TGTGCCAGCAGTGAGGAAGACAGCAATCAGCCCCAGCATTTT.

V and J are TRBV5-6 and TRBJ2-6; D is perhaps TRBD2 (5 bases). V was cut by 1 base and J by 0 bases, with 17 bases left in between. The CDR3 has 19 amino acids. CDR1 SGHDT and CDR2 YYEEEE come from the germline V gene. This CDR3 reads CASSLNSEVENSGANVLTF. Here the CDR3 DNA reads TGTGCCAGCAGCTTGAACTCGGAGGTCGAAAACTCTGGGGCCAACGTCCTGACTTTC.

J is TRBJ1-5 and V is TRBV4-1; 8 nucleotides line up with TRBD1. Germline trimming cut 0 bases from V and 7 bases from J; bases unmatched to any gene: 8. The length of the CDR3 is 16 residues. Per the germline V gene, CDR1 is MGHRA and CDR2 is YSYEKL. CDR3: CASSQDSAGGRQPQHF. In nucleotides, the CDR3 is TGCGCCAGCAGCCAAGACAGTGCAGGGGGCAGACAGCCCCAGCATTTT.

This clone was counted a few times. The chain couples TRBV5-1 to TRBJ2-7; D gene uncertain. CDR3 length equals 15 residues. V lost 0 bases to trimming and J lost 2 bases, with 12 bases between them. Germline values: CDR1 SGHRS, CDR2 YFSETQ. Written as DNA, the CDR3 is TGCGCCAGCAGCTTGGGGAGCTCGCCTCCCTACGAGCAGTACTTC. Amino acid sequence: CASSLGSSPPYEQYF. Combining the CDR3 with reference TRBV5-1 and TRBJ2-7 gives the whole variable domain KAGVTQTPRYLIKTRGQQVTLSCSPISGHRSVSWYQQTPGQGLQFLFEYFSETQRNKGNFPGRFSGRQFSNSRSEMNVSTLELGDSALYLCASSLGSSPPYEQYFGPGTRLTVT.

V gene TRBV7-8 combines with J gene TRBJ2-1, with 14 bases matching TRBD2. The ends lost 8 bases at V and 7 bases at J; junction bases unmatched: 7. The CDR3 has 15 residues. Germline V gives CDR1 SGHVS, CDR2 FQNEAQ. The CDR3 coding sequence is TGTGCCAGCGTGGCCGGGACTAGCGGGGGAAATGAGCAGTTCTTC. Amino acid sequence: CASVAGTSGGNEQFF.

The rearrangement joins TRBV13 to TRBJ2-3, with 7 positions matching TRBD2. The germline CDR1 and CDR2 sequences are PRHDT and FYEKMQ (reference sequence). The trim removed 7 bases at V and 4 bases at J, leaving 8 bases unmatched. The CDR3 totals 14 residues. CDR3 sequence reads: CASTSGTTADTQYF. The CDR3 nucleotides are TGTGCCAGCACGTCCGGGACTACAGCAGATACGCAGTATTTT. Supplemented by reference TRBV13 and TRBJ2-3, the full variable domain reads AAGVIQSPRHLIKEKRETATLKCYPIPRHDTVYWYQQGPGQDPQFLISFYEKMQSDKGSIPDRFSAQQFSDYHSELNMSSLELGDSALYFCASTSGTTADTQYFGPGTRLTVL.

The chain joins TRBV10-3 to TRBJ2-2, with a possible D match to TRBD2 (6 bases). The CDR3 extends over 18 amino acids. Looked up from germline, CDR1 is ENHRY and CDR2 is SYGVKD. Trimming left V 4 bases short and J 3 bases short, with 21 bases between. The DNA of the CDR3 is TGTGCCATCAGTGCCCGGCTTTGGGACTGGGCTTACACCGGGGAGCTGTTTTTT. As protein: CAISARLWDWAYTGELFF.

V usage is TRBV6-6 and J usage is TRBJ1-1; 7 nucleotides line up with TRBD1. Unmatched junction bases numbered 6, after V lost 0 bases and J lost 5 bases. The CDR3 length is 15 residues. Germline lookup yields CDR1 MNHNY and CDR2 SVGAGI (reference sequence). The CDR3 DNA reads TGTGCCAGCAGTTACTCGAGGAGGGGGCAAACTGAAGCTTTCTTT. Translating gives CASSYSRRGQTEAFF.

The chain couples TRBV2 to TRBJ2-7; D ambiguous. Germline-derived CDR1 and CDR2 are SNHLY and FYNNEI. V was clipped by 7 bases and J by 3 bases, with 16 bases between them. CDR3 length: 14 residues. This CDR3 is CASKQGNPVYEQYF. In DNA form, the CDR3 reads TGTGCCAGCAAACAAGGGAACCCGGTCTACGAGCAGTACTTC.

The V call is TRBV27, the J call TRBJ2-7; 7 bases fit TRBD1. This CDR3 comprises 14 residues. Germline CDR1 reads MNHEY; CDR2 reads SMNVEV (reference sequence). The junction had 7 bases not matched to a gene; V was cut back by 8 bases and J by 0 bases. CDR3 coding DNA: TGTGCCAGCCAACCGGGACAGCCCTCCTACGAGCAGTACTTC. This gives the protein CASQPGQPSYEQYF.

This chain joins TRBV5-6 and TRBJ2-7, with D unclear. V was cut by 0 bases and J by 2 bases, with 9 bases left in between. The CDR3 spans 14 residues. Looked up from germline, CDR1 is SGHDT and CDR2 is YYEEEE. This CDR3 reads CASSLVGVTYEQYF. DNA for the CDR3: TGTGCCAGCAGCTTGGTTGGAGTAACCTACGAGCAGTACTTC.

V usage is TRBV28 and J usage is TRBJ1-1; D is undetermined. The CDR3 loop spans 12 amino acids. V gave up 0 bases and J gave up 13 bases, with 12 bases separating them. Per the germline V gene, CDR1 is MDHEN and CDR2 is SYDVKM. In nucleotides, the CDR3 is TGTGCCAGCAGTTTATGGCAGGAAGGAGATTTCTTT. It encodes CASSLWQEGDFF. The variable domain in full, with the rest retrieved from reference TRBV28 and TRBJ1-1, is DVKVTQSSRYLVKRTGEKVFLECVQDMDHENMFWYRQDPGLGLRLIYFSYDVKMKEKGDIPEGYSVSREKKERFSLILESASTNQTSMYLCASSLWQEGDFFGQGTRLTVV.

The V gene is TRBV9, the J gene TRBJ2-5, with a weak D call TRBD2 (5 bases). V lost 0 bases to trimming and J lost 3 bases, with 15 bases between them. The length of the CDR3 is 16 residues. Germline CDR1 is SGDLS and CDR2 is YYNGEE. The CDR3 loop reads CASSVAYNRGKETQYF. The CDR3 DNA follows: TGTGCCAGCAGCGTAGCCTACAATCGGGGAAAAGAGACCCAGTACTTC.

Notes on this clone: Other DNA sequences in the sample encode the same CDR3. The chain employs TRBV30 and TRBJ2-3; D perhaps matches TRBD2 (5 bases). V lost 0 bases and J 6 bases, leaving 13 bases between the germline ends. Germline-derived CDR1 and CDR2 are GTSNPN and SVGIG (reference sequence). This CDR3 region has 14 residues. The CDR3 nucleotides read TGTGCCTGGAGTGTACTAGGCCCCCCGGATACGCAGTATTTT. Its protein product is CAWSVLGPPDTQYF.

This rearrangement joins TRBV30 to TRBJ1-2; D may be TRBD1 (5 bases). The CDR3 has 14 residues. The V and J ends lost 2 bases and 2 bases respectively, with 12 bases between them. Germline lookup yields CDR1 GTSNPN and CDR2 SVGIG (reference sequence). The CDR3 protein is CAWSRGGLNYGYTF. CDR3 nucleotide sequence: TGTGCCTGGAGTCGCGGGGGATTGAACTATGGCTACACCTTC.

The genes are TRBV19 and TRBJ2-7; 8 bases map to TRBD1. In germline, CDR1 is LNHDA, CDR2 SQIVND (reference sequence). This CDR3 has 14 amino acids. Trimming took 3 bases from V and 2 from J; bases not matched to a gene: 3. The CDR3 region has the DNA TGTGCCAGTAGTATTTTGGGACAGGCCTACGAGCAGTACTTC. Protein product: CASSILGQAYEQYF. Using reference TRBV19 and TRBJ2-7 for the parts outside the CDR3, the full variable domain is DGGITQSPKYLFRKEGQNVTLSCEQNLNHDAMYWYRQDPGQGLRLIYYSQIVNDFQKGDIAEGYSVSREKKESFPLTVTSAQKNPTAFYLCASSILGQAYEQYFGPGTRLTVT.